Each of the 14 T cell receptor beta chains below was sequenced from the same sample in a study of T cells in Graves' hyperthyroidism and ophthalmopathy. TCR beta CDR3 regions were amplified from RNA. First-round RT-PCR targeting the TCR CDR3 was performed with the HTBI primer set. Via MiXCR, TCRdb re-called the multiplex PCR reads, giving one row per CDR3 protein. The table includes 500,000 to 600,000 distinct CDR3 sequences, 35% to 55% detected once. The sample comprised peripheral blood or thyroid tissue (not recorded which). The source of these receptors is an adult woman with Graves' disease, either hyperthyroidism or ophthalmopathy (not recorded which).

This clonotype was counted at least ten times. V usage is TRBV5-1 and J usage is TRBJ1-4, with 9 bases lining up with TRBD1. The J segment lost 5 bases and the V segment lost 3 bases, leaving 5 bases of the junction unmatched. The CDR3 is made up of 15 amino acids. Germline-derived CDR1 and CDR2 are SGHRS and YFSETQ. CDR3 region: CASSYSGTGNEKLFF. In DNA form, the CDR3 reads TGCGCCAGCAGCTATTCCGGGACAGGGAATGAAAAACTGTTTTTT.

The rearrangement uses TRBV12-3 or TRBV12-4 and TRBJ1-1; the D is unclear. The CDR3 has 11 amino acids. With 3 bases removed from V and 12 bases from J, the gap between germline ends came to 11 bases. CDR3 sequence reads: CASSFTEQPFF. The CDR3 DNA reads TGTGCCAGCAGTTTCACGGAACAGCCTTTCTTT.

The rearrangement links TRBV7-9 to TRBJ2-7; D possibly corresponds to TRBD1 (5 bases). CDR1 is SEHNR, CDR2 FQNEAQ, per germline (reference sequence). There are 13 residues in the CDR3. V was cut by 6 bases and J by 3 bases, with 12 bases left in between. The CDR3 DNA reads as TGTGCCAGCAGTTTGCTAGACAGCTACGAGCAGTACTTC. Its protein product is CASSLLDSYEQYF.

In this sample, this clonotype turned up many times. This chain connects TRBV12-3 or TRBV12-4 to TRBJ1-2; D uncertain. V was cut by 6 bases and J by 6 bases, with 14 bases left in between. The CDR3 has 13 amino acids. CDR3 nucleotides: TGTGCCAGCAGCGGTCTTGGAAAGGATGGCTACACCTTC. Protein: CASSGLGKDGYTF.

This clonotype was recorded at least ten times. The V gene is TRBV5-1, the J gene TRBJ1-1; D is undetermined. Germline V gene sequence: CDR1 SGHRS, CDR2 YFSETQ. V shed 5 bases and J shed 5 bases, with 13 bases lying between them. There are 13 residues in the CDR3. CDR3 in DNA: TGCGCCAGCAGTCTCGGATTTGCGACTGAAGCTTTCTTT. It encodes CASSLGFATEAFF.

The rearrangement joins TRBV7-9 to TRBJ2-3; no firm D call. This CDR3 has 14 amino acids. Germline V gene data show CDR1 as SEHNR and CDR2 as FQNEAQ (reference sequence). V shed 3 bases and J shed 10 bases, with 17 bases lying between them. Here the CDR3 reads CASSFDEPRGAQYF. CDR3 nucleotide sequence: TGTGCCAGCAGCTTCGATGAACCCCGAGGAGCGCAGTATTTT.

This sequence joins TRBV13 and TRBJ2-7, with D possibly TRBD2 on 6 matching bases. Germline V gene sequence: CDR1 PRHDT, CDR2 FYEKMQ (reference sequence). Trimming cost V 0 bases and J 6 bases, with 21 bases left between them. The CDR3 is made up of 17 amino acids. The CDR3 sequence is CASSLGGRERRNAEQYF. CDR3 sequence (DNA): TGTGCCAGCAGCTTAGGCGGTCGGGAGCGGAGAAATGCCGAGCAGTACTTC.

This clonotype occurred many times. The rearrangement links TRBV4-1 to TRBJ1-4, with 7 bases fitting TRBD1. The CDR3 has 17 amino acids. Germline V CDR1 and CDR2: MGHRA, YSYEKL. The V segment lost 8 bases and the J segment 7 bases; nucleotides outside the gene matches: 19. The CDR3, as DNA: TGCGCCAGCCTTTCAGGGACAGAAGCTCTTGGAGGTGAAAAACTGTTTTTT. This gives the protein CASLSGTEALGGEKLFF.

There are many counts of this clonotype. V is TRBV7-3 and J is TRBJ2-2; 7 nucleotides align to TRBD2. CDR1 SGHTA and CDR2 FQGTGA come from the germline V gene. The J segment lost 7 bases and the V segment lost 5 bases, leaving 1 base of the junction unmatched. This CDR3 has 12 amino acids. CDR3 sequence reads: CASSAGVGELFF. DNA for the CDR3: TGTGCCAGCAGCGCGGGGGTCGGGGAGCTGTTTTTT.

In this sample, this clonotype turned up many times. The rearrangement joins TRBV7-3 to TRBJ1-6; D is undetermined. CDR1 is SGHTA and CDR2 is FQGTGA in the germline V gene. This CDR3 spans 13 amino acids. Deletions cut 1 base from V and 8 bases from J, with 6 bases between. CDR3 nucleotide sequence: TGTGCCAGCAGCTTAAATTTTGATTCACCCCTCCACTTT. Translated, it gives CASSLNFDSPLHF.

This clonotype was seen a few times. The J gene is TRBJ2-7, the V gene TRBV20-1; 9 bases align to TRBD1. V shed 6 bases and J 3 bases; nucleotides not matched to a gene: 3. Per the germline V gene, CDR1 is DFQATT and CDR2 is SNEGSKA (reference sequence). This CDR3 contains 12 residues. The CDR3 DNA is TGCAGTGCACCGGACAGGGGCTACGAGCAGTACTTC. Translated: CSAPDRGYEQYF.

Here the CDR3 reads CASSFDRVYGYTF. In DNA, the CDR3 is TGTGCCAGCAGTTTCGACAGGGTCTATGGCTACACCTTC. The chain is built from TRBV6-5 and TRBJ1-2; 7 positions match TRBD1. J lost 4 bases, V lost 4 bases, and 3 bases had no gene match. In germline, CDR1 is MNHEY, CDR2 SVGAGI. The CDR3 covers 13 residues.

Of note for this clonotype: A much more abundant neighbour one base away suggests this may be a read error. V is TRBV11-2 and J is TRBJ2-7, with 11 nucleotides matching TRBD2. Looked up from germline, CDR1 is SGHAT and CDR2 is FQNNGV. The CDR3 sequence is 14 residues long. CDR3 nucleotides: TGTGCCGGCAGCCAGGAACTAGCGGGAGAGGAGCAGTACTTC. Translated, it gives CAGSQELAGEEQYF.

The chain recombines TRBV29-1 with TRBJ1-1; no reliable D call. The germline V and J ends were trimmed by 1 base and 4 bases, with 13 bases remaining between them. The CDR3 consists of 14 residues. Per germline, CDR1 SQVTM and CDR2 ANQGSEA. DNA of the CDR3: TGCAGCGTTGAAGGACTGTCTGGGGTCACTGAAGCTTTCTTT. Translating gives CSVEGLSGVTEAFF.